The sequence of this T cell receptor (beta chain) was determined in a study of beta chain features in type 1 diabetes. Findings of the study overall: PCR might preferentially amplify shorter templates, equally in patients and controls. All four CD4+ subsets from Type 1 diabetes patients carried moderately but significantly shorter TCRB CDR3s.

In its sample, this clone was seen a few times. The antigen remains unidentified. The whole isolated RNA underwent reverse transcription, so sequencing captured expressed TCRB transcripts. Profiling relied on immunoSEQ multiplex PCR, and the TCRdb table lists in-frame clones only, not all of them. The repertoire holds hundreds of thousands of clones, over 25% seen once, with more than 0.055% in the top ten. The clonotype originates from a man aged 18 to 35 in good health. The sequenced sample was naive CD4+ T cells from blood.

CDR3 sequence (DNA): TGTGCCAGCAGCCGGGACTCCCGGAGCACAGATACGCAGTATTTT. Translation: CASSRDSRSTDTQYF. This chain connects TRBV11-3 to TRBJ2-3; D perhaps matches TRBD2 (6 bases). Germline CDR1 and CDR2: SGHNT and YENEEA. The CDR3 consists of 15 residues. V lost 5 bases, J lost 0 bases, and 12 bases lay in between.